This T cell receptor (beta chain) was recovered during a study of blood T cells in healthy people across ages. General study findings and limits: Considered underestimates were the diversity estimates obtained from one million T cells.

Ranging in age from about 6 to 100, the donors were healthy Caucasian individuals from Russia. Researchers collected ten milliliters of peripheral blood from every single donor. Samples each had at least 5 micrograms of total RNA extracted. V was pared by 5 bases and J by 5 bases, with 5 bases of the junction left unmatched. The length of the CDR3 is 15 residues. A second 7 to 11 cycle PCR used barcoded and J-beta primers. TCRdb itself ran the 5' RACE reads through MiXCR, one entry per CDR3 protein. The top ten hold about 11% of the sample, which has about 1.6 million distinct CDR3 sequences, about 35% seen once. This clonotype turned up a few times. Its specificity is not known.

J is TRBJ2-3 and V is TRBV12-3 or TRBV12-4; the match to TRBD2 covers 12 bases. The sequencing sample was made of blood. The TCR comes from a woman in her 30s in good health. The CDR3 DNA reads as TGTGCCAGCAGTGCTAGCGGGAGGGCCGTAGATACGCAGTATTTT. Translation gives CASSASGRAVDTQYF.